Detailed here is one TCR beta chain. One Seattle source followed patients from active infection through their disease course. Original data processing: Amplification with reference gene primers provided the estimates of nucleated cell counts. Sequencing used immunoSEQ multiplex PCR; TCRdb keeps in-frame clones, though not all of them. V, J and clone size were drawn from that table, and D and trimming were deduced from the DNA. The sample has some 200,000 clones; about 85% are singletons. These data originate in a study of blood T cell repertoires in COVID-19. About the research overall: Sources were T cells, B-cell-depleted T cells, or PBMCs; the material itself was cDNA or gDNA.

The CDR3 runs 15 residues. V lost 3 bases, J lost 5 bases, and 13 bases lay in between. CDR1 and CDR2 (germline): KGHDR, SFDVKD. This sequence joins TRBV24-1 and TRBJ1-5, with a weak D call TRBD1 (6 bases). Sequences were obtained from peripheral blood. The receptor was isolated from a woman of 80 years or more with COVID-19, enrolled during active disease. CDR3 bases: TGTGCCACCAGTGATACAGGGAAGGGGGATCAGCCCCAGCATTTT. This codes for CATSDTGKGDQPQHF.